A selection of T cell receptor beta chains follows, all from one sample in a study of OX40 agonist ivuxolimab in advanced cancers. The protocol was immunoSEQ multiplex PCR, while the TCRdb copy is restricted to in-frame clones and leaves out a portion. The sample includes approximately 74,000 clones, 82% of them seen just once. This material consisted of CD4+ or CD8+ T cells sorted from blood, taken in a trial of the OX40 agonist ivuxolimab. The receptors were gathered from an adult with an advanced solid tumor such as melanoma, head and neck, liver or kidney cancer. The CDR3 runs from the conserved cysteine through the conserved F or W. A D gene is named only where the DNA matches it firmly. Clone size is shown for a subset of rows, as once, few, many or a class of expanded clone.

>TRBJ2-2|-|-|TRBV5-1
TGCGCCAGCAGCCCCGTGGCCTCAGGGGAAACCGGGGAGCTGTTTTTT
CASSPVASGETGELFF
>TRBJ2-7|-|-|TRBV27
TGTGCCAGCACCTTGATAGGCAGGGTAGTCTCCTACGAGCAGTACTTC
CASTLIGRVVSYEQYF
>TRBJ2-3|-|-|TRBV20-1
TGCAGTGCTAGATCTCAACTTACGCAGTATTTT
CSARSQLTQYF
>TRBJ1-2|-|TRBD1|TRBV28
TGTGCCAGCAGTTTCCTAGCCCGGGACAGGGTCTATGGCTACACCTTC
CASSFLARDRVYGYTF
>TRBJ2-2|-|-|TRBV2
TGTGCCAGCAGTGAAAGGGGGGGAACCGGGGAGCTGTTTTTT
CASSERGGTGELFF
>TRBJ2-7|once|TRBD1|TRBV10-3
TGTGCCATCAGTGAGGGACAGGGGGACGAGCAGTACTTC
CAISEGQGDEQYF
>TRBJ2-3|-|TRBD2|TRBV13
TGTGCCAGCAGCCACATTAGGACTAGCGGGAGGGCCCTAGATACGCAGTATTTT
CASSHIRTSGRALDTQYF
>TRBJ1-3|-|TRBD1|TRBV29-1
TGCAGCGTTGGGAAGACAGGGTCCTCTGGAAACACCATATATTTT
CSVGKTGSSGNTIYF
>TRBJ2-6|-|-|TRBV19
TGTGCCAGTAGTTTTCGACACTCTGGGGCCAACGTCCTGACTTTC
CASSFRHSGANVLTF
>TRBJ1-1|-|TRBD1|TRBV9
TGTGCCAGCAGCATTAGACAGGGGGCCACTGAAGCTTTCTTT
CASSIRQGATEAFF
>TRBJ1-5|-|TRBD1|TRBV27
TGTGCCAGCAAGGACAGGGGGCTTAGCAATCAGCCCCAGCATTTT
CASKDRGLSNQPQHF
>TRBJ2-5|-|-|TRBV5-6
TGTGCCAGCAGTTACGGGGTACAAGAGACCCAGTACTTC
CASSYGVQETQYF
>TRBJ2-7|-|TRBD2|TRBV10-3
TGTGCCATCAGTGGGGGGACTAGCGGGAGATTCGAGCAGTACTTC
CAISGGTSGRFEQYF
>TRBJ2-3|once|TRBD1|TRBV7-2
TGTGCCAGCAGCTTCACAGGGGGAGGTACAGATACGCAGTATTTT
CASSFTGGGTDTQYF
>TRBJ2-5|-|-|TRBV5-1
TGCGCCAGCAGCTTGAACAGCCAAGAGACCCAGTACTTC
CASSLNSQETQYF
>TRBJ1-2|-|TRBD1|TRBV2
TGTGCCAGCCATGAATGGGGACAGGGTGACTATGGCTACACCTTC
CASHEWGQGDYGYTF
>TRBJ2-1|-|-|TRBV5-1
TGCGCCACCTCATCAGGGCCGTTTTCCTACAATGAGCAGTTCTTC
CATSSGPFSYNEQFF
>TRBJ1-1|-|-|TRBV4-1
TGCGCCAGCAGTTCTCGAGCCGGTGAAGCTTTCTTT
CASSSRAGEAFF
>TRBJ2-1|-|TRBD2|TRBV29-1
TGCAGCGTAGTAGGTGGCGGGGGTGATGAGCAGTTCTTC
CSVVGGGGDEQFF
>TRBJ1-1|-|-|TRBV18
TGTGCCAGCTCACCCGCAATCATGAACACTGAAGCTTTCTTT
CASSPAIMNTEAFF
>TRBJ2-3|-|-|TRBV19
TGTGCCAGTAGTATAGGAGCCAGGGCGGGGTACACAGATACGCAGTATTTT
CASSIGARAGYTDTQYF
>TRBJ1-1|-|TRBD1|TRBV7-2
TGTGCCAGCAGACTCACAGGGGGCCACACTGAAGCTTTCTTT
CASRLTGGHTEAFF
>TRBJ1-4|-|-|TRBV6-1
TGTGCCAGCAGTGATCCGGGCGGGGAGTCTAATGAAAAACTGTTTTTT
CASSDPGGESNEKLFF
>TRBJ2-2|-|-|TRBV19
TGTGCCAGTAGAACAGTCGCCGGGGAGCTGTTTTTT
CASRTVAGELFF
>TRBJ2-6|-|TRBD1|TRBV7-8
TGTGCCAGCAGCCCGCAAACGACAGGGGCCGGGTCTGGGGCCAACGTCCTGACTTTC
CASSPQTTGAGSGANVLTF
>TRBJ2-1|-|-|TRBV5-6
TGTGCCAGCAGCTTGGCCGCGCGGGGAGTTTACAATGAGCAGTTCTTC
CASSLAARGVYNEQFF
>TRBJ2-5|-|-|TRBV7-8
TGTGCCAGCAGACCAGTCTCGAGGCGTGTCCAAGAGACCCAGTACTTC
CASRPVSRRVQETQYF
>TRBJ1-5|-|TRBD1|TRBV6-6
TGTGCCAGCAGTTACACAGGGGTGGGTCAGCCCCAGCATTTT
CASSYTGVGQPQHF
>TRBJ1-4|few|TRBD1|TRBV5-1
TGCGCCAGCAGCCTAGCCGGGACAGGGAATGAAAAACTGTTTTTT
CASSLAGTGNEKLFF
>TRBJ1-1|once|-|TRBV18
TGTGCCAGCTCACCATACGACTACAGGGTATTAGGGAACACTGAAGCTTTCTTT
CASSPYDYRVLGNTEAFF
>TRBJ1-5|-|-|TRBV7-9
TGTGCCAGCAGCTTAGATGATCAGCCCCAGCATTTT
CASSLDDQPQHF
>TRBJ2-5|-|-|TRBV29-1
TGCAGCGTGGTCGGGACAAGAGTCAGGGAGACCCAGTACTTC
CSVVGTRVRETQYF
>TRBJ1-2|-|-|TRBV27
TGTGCCAGCAGTTCCGCAGCGAACTATGGCTACACCTTC
CASSSAANYGYTF
>TRBJ2-1|-|-|TRBV18
TGTGCCAGCTCACCATTTGACAGAGACAATGAGCAGTTCTTC
CASSPFDRDNEQFF
>TRBJ2-1|-|-|TRBV28
TGTGCCAGCAGTGCCCCCGGGGGCTCCTACAATGAGCAGTTCTTC
CASSAPGGSYNEQFF
>TRBJ1-2|-|-|TRBV28
TGTGCCAGCAGGAAAAGGACAGCCGGAAGCTATGGCTACACCTTC
CASRKRTAGSYGYTF
>TRBJ2-3|-|-|TRBV7-9
TGTGCCAGCAGCTTTAACTCAAAGGCAGATACGCAGTATTTT
CASSFNSKADTQYF
>TRBJ2-7|-|-|TRBV9
TGTGCCAGCAGCGGGCCGACAGGAGGGGAGGTGGCCGAGCAGTACTTC
CASSGPTGGEVAEQYF
>TRBJ2-5|-|TRBD1|TRBV29-1
TGCAGCGTTGTACAGGGGATGGGCGAGACCCAGTACTTC
CSVVQGMGETQYF
>TRBJ2-3|-|TRBD1|TRBV7-2
TGTGCCAGCAGCTCAGGCCTGGACAGGGGACGAGATACGCAGTATTTT
CASSSGLDRGRDTQYF
>TRBJ2-1|-|-|TRBV15
TGTGCCACCAGCAGAGATCCACCGTCAAATGGCTACAATGAGCAGTTCTTC
CATSRDPPSNGYNEQFF
>TRBJ2-7|-|-|TRBV4-1
TGCGCCAGCAGCCAAAACCAAGGGCTCCGCTCCTACGAGCAGTACTTC
CASSQNQGLRSYEQYF